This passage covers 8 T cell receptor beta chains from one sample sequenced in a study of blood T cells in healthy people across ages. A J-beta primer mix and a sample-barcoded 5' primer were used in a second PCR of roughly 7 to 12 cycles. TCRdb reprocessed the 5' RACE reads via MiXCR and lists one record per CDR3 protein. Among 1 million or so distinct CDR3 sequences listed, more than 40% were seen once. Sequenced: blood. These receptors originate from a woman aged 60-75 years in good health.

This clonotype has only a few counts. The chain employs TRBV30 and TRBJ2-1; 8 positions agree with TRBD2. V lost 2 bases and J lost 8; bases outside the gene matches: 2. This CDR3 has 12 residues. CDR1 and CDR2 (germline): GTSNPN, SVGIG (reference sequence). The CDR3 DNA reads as TGTGCCTGGAGTCTAGCGGGTCATGAGCAGTTCTTC. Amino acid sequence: CAWSLAGHEQFF. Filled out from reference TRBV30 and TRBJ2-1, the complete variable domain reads SQTIHQWPATLVQPVGSPLSLECTVEGTSNPNLYWYRQAAGRGLQLLFYSVGIGQISSEVPQNLSASRPQDRQFILSSKKLLLSDSGFYLCAWSLAGHEQFFGPGTRLTVL.

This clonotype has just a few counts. The CDR3: CASSSSDSPYGYTF. In nucleotides, the CDR3 is TGTGCCAGCAGTTCCTCTGACAGCCCCTATGGCTACACCTTC. This chain links TRBV12-3 or TRBV12-4 with TRBJ1-2, with D possibly being TRBD1 (5 bases). Trimming cost V 4 bases and J 4 bases, with 13 bases left between them. The CDR3 has 14 amino acids.

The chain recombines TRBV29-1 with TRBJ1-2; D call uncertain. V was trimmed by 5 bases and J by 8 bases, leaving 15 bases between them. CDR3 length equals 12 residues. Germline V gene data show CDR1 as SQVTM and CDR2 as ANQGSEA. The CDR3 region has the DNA TGCAGCGTTTATTGGCCACTTAGCGGCTACACCTTC. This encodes CSVYWPLSGYTF.

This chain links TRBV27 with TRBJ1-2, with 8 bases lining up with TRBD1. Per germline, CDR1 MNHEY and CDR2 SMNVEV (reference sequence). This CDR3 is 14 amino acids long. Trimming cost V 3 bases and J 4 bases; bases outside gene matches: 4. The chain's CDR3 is CASSFGDRTYGYTF. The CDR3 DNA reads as TGTGCCAGCAGTTTCGGGGACAGGACCTATGGCTACACCTTC.

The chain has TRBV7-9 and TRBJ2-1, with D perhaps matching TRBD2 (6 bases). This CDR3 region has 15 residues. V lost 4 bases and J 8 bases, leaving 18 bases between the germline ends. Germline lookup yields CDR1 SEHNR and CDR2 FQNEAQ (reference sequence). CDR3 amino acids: CASSSHGGIGDEQFF. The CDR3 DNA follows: TGTGCCAGCAGCTCTCACGGAGGGATAGGGGATGAGCAGTTCTTC.

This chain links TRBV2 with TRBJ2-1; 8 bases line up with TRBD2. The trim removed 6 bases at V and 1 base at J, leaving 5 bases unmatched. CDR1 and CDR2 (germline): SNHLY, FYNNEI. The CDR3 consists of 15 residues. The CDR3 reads CASRPGLGSYNEQFF. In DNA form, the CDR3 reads TGTGCCAGCAGACCGGGACTAGGGTCCTACAATGAGCAGTTCTTC.

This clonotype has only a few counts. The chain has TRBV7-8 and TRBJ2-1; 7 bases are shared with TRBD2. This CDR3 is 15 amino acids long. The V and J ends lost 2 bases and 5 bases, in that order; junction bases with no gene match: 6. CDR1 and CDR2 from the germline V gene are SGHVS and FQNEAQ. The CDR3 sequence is CASSLWGGRNNEQFF. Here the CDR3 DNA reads TGTGCCAGCAGCTTATGGGGAGGGCGGAACAATGAGCAGTTCTTC. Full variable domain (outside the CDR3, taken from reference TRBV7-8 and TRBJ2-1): GAGVSQSPRYKVAKRGQDVALRCDPISGHVSLFWYQQALGQGPEFLTYFQNEAQLDKSGLPSDRFFAERPEGSVSTLKIQRTQQEDSAVYLCASSLWGGRNNEQFFGPGTRLTVL.

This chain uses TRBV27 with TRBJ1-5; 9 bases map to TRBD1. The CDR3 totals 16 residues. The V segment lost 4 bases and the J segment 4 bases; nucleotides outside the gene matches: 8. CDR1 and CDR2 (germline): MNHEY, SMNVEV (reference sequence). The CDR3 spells CASSYAGTGPNQPQHF. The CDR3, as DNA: TGTGCCAGCAGTTATGCCGGGACAGGGCCGAATCAGCCCCAGCATTTT.